A single sample is the source of the 22 T cell receptor beta chains below, sequenced in a study of blood T cell repertoires in COVID-19. TCRdb's table, derived via immunoSEQ multiplex PCR, lists solely in-frame clones and lacks some. Counted here are approximately 250,000 clones, around 89% occurring once; the ten biggest clones make up roughly 2.5%. The specimen sequenced was PBMCs or T cells enriched from blood (not recorded which). All receptors come from a woman in her 40s with acute COVID-19.

The chain has TRBV25-1 and TRBJ2-4; TRBD2 might be the D (5 bases). The germline V gene encodes CDR1 MGHDK and CDR2 SYGVNS. Trimming took 3 bases from V and 5 from J, leaving 17 bases between them. This CDR3 is 16 amino acids long. In DNA form, the CDR3 reads TGTGCCAGCAGTGATTTGGTTTATTACGGGGAAAACATTCAGTACTTC. Its translation is CASSDLVYYGENIQYF.

The chain has TRBV11-2 and TRBJ2-1; 11 positions agree with TRBD2. The germline gives CDR1 SGHAT, CDR2 FQNNGV. V lost 4 bases and J lost 4; bases outside the gene matches: 3. The CDR3 loop spans 15 amino acids. CDR3 amino acids: CASSYTSGGYNEQFF. CDR3 DNA sequence: TGTGCCAGCAGCTACACTAGCGGGGGATACAATGAGCAGTTCTTC.

The gene calls are TRBV9 and TRBJ2-3, with 13 bases matching TRBD2. The ends lost 3 bases at V and 3 bases at J; junction bases unmatched: 13. CDR1 and CDR2 from the germline V gene are SGDLS and YYNGEE. This CDR3 spans 19 amino acids. For the CDR3, the DNA is TGTGCCAGCAGCGCCGTAAGCCTTGGACTAGCGGGAGAAACAGATACGCAGTATTTT. This sequence encodes CASSAVSLGLAGETDTQYF.

CDR3 amino acids: CASSSSSAGANTGELFF. The CDR3 DNA sequence: TGTGCCAGCAGCTCCTCCTCAGCGGGAGCGAACACCGGGGAGCTGTTTTTT. J is TRBJ2-2 and V is TRBV11-2; TRBD2 matches 8 bases. The CDR3 length is 17 residues. V dropped 4 bases and J dropped 0; count of bases not matched to a gene: 7. Germline-derived CDR1 and CDR2 are SGHAT and FQNNGV.

The V call is TRBV14, the J call TRBJ2-7, with D tentatively TRBD2 (7 bases). CDR3 length equals 13 residues. Germline V gives CDR1 SGHDN, CDR2 FVKESK. V lost 2 bases, J lost 7 bases, and 12 bases lay in between. The CDR3: CASSQIGGVEQYV. In nucleotides, the CDR3 is TGTGCCAGCAGCCAAATAGGGGGGGTGGAGCAGTACGTC.

The chain links TRBV11-2 to TRBJ1-1, with a tentative D call TRBD1 (6 bases). Germline V lookup: CDR1 SGHAT, CDR2 FQNNGV. The germline V and J ends were trimmed by 0 bases and 0 bases, with 8 bases remaining between them. This CDR3 has 15 residues. The CDR3 reads CASSLDGGMNTEAFF. CDR3 sequence (DNA): TGTGCCAGCAGCTTAGATGGGGGCATGAACACTGAAGCTTTCTTT.

This chain joins TRBV7-2 and TRBJ2-1; 8 bases are shared with TRBD1. CDR3 length: 16 amino acids. CDR1 and CDR2 (germline): SGHTA, FQGNSA. With V trimmed by 1 base and J by 7 bases, 9 bases remained unmatched. Here the CDR3 DNA reads TGTGCCAGCAGCTTAGTCCCAGGGGGCGCAGGGAATGAGCAGTTCTTC. Its translation: CASSLVPGGAGNEQFF. Supplemented by reference TRBV7-2 and TRBJ2-1, the full variable domain reads GAGVSQSPSNKVTEKGKDVELRCDPISGHTALYWYRQSLGQGLEFLIYFQGNSAPDKSGLPSDRFSAERTGGSVSTLTIQRTQQEDSAVYLCASSLVPGGAGNEQFFGPGTRLTVL.

The V and J genes are TRBV19 and TRBJ1-4; TRBD1 aligns across 7 bases. J lost 8 bases, V lost 7 bases, and 10 bases had no gene match. Germline V gene data show CDR1 as LNHDA and CDR2 as SQIVND (reference sequence). CDR3 length: 14 amino acids. The CDR3 is CASTYRGPEEKLFF. The CDR3 DNA reads TGTGCCAGTACCTACAGGGGCCCCGAGGAAAAACTGTTTTTT.

This chain links TRBV5-4 with TRBJ2-1; 10 bases are shared with TRBD1. The length of the CDR3 is 15 residues. The V gene's germline CDR1 is SGHNT and CDR2 YYREEE (reference sequence). V lost 10 bases to trimming and J lost 9 bases; unmatched junction nucleotides: 16. The CDR3 region has the DNA TGTGCCCAGCAAGAACCGGGACAGGGGCCCCGTGAGCAGTTCTTC. This gives the protein CAQQEPGQGPREQFF.

The chain links TRBV30 to TRBJ1-1; possible D gene TRBD1, 5 bases. Germline CDR1 and CDR2: GTSNPN and SVGIG (reference sequence). Deletions cut 1 base from V and 3 bases from J, with 15 bases between. The CDR3 has 15 amino acids. CDR3 sequence: CAWSGLTVGDTEAFF. The CDR3 bases are TGTGCCTGGAGTGGGCTGACAGTAGGGGACACTGAAGCTTTCTTT. Full variable domain (missing parts from reference TRBV30 and TRBJ1-1): SQTIHQWPATLVQPVGSPLSLECTVEGTSNPNLYWYRQAAGRGLQLLFYSVGIGQISSEVPQNLSASRPQDRQFILSSKKLLLSDSGFYLCAWSGLTVGDTEAFFGQGTRLTVV.

This chain joins TRBV27 and TRBJ1-1; D uncertain. This CDR3 is 14 amino acids long. Germline V gene lookup returns CDR1 MNHEY and CDR2 SMNVEV (reference sequence). Between the trimmed V and J ends, which lost 4 bases and 1 base, there was a span of 10 bases. Written as DNA, the CDR3 is TGTGCCAGCAGTTCGTGGGCCGAGAACACTGAAGCTTTCTTT. It codes for CASSSWAENTEAFF.

The J gene is TRBJ1-2, the V gene TRBV5-6, with TRBD1 matching over 7 bases. The CDR3 spans 16 residues. V dropped 1 base and J dropped 0; count of bases not matched to a gene: 6. Germline lookup yields CDR1 SGHDT and CDR2 YYEEEE. CDR3 protein: CASSLSRDRANYGYTF. CDR3 DNA: TGTGCCAGCAGCTTGAGCCGGGACAGAGCTAACTATGGCTACACCTTC.

This sequence joins TRBV6-1 and TRBJ2-7, with 11 bases that match TRBD2. V lost 4 bases and J lost 0; bases outside the gene matches: 17. CDR3 length: 20 residues. CDR1 is MNHNS, CDR2 SASEGT, per germline. CDR3 sequence (DNA): TGTGCCAGCAGTGTTCCCCTAGCGGGGGGTCGAGACGTTAGCTCCTACGAGCAGTACTTC. Its protein product is CASSVPLAGGRDVSSYEQYF.

This chain uses TRBV7-7 with TRBJ1-2; D unresolved. The V and J ends lost 4 bases and 2 bases respectively, with 14 bases between them. The CDR3 is made up of 15 amino acids. Germline assignment: CDR1 SSHAT and CDR2 FNYEAQ (reference sequence). The CDR3 DNA is TGTGCCAGCAGCTCTCCCCCCCAGGAAAACTATGGCTACACCTTC. Its protein product is CASSSPPQENYGYTF.

This chain joins TRBV5-4 and TRBJ2-1; TRBD2 agrees at 8 bases. Trimming at V came to 0 bases and at J to 4 bases, leaving 3 bases not matched to a gene. Germline CDR1 and CDR2: SGHNT and YYREEE (reference sequence). The length of the CDR3 is 15 residues. CDR3 coding DNA: TGTGCCAGCAGCTTGGCGGGGGGGGAGTACAATGAGCAGTTCTTC. It codes for CASSLAGGEYNEQFF.

The chain uses TRBV6-5 and TRBJ2-1; the D is unclear. V was cut by 0 bases and J by 3 bases, with 9 bases left in between. The V gene's germline CDR1 is MNHEY and CDR2 SVGAGI. CDR3 length: 15 amino acids. The CDR3 reads CASSYSSPNYNEQFF. The DNA of the CDR3 is TGTGCCAGCAGTTACTCGAGTCCGAACTACAATGAGCAGTTCTTC.

This clone is medium-sized in the sample. This chain links TRBV6-5 with TRBJ1-1, with 8 nucleotides matching TRBD1. V was clipped by 5 bases and J by 5 bases; unmatched bases: 10. The CDR3 is 15 residues long. Germline CDR1 MNHEY, CDR2 SVGAGI. The CDR3 here is CASSTWTGLSTEAFF. CDR3 bases: TGTGCCAGCAGTACTTGGACAGGGCTGAGTACTGAAGCTTTCTTT.

The rearrangement links TRBV7-9 to TRBJ1-1; no clear D gene. Looked up from germline, CDR1 is SEHNR and CDR2 is FQNEAQ (reference sequence). CDR3 size: 15 residues. V was clipped by 7 bases and J by 0 bases, with 15 bases between them. CDR3 sequence reads: CASNAGRLMNTEAFF. As DNA, the CDR3 is TGTGCCAGCAATGCGGGCAGATTAATGAACACTGAAGCTTTCTTT. Full variable domain (remainder filled in from reference TRBV7-9 and TRBJ1-1): DTGVSQNPRHKITKRGQNVTFRCDPISEHNRLYWYRQTLGQGPEFLTYFQNEAQLEKSRLLSDRFSAERPKGSFSTLEIQRTEQGDSAMYLCASNAGRLMNTEAFFGQGTRLTVV.

About this clone: Other nucleotide sequences from this sample produce the same CDR3. The V gene is TRBV10-1, the J gene TRBJ2-3; possibly TRBD2 for D (5 bases). Germline V gene lookup returns CDR1 WNHNN and CDR2 SYGVQD (reference sequence). V was pared by 2 bases and J by 5 bases, with 5 bases between. This CDR3 comprises 12 residues. The CDR3 nucleotides are TGCGCCAGCAGTGAGGCGGGAGATACGCAGTATTTT. It specifies CASSEAGDTQYF.

The chain employs TRBV6-5 and TRBJ2-7; TRBD2 is a possible D gene (5 bases). This CDR3 is built from 13 residues. V gave up 6 bases and J gave up 4 bases, with 13 bases separating them. CDR1 and CDR2 (germline): MNHEY, SVGAGI. This CDR3 is CASSRGWGYEQYV. CDR3 DNA: TGTGCCAGCAGCCGAGGGTGGGGTTACGAGCAGTACGTC.

The chain employs TRBV5-1 and TRBJ2-2; maybe TRBD1 (5 bases). Germline V gene sequence: CDR1 SGHRS, CDR2 YFSETQ. Trimming left V 0 bases short and J 4 bases short, with 10 bases between. CDR3 length equals 15 residues. The CDR3 reads CASSLARASTGELFF. The CDR3 nucleotides are TGCGCCAGCAGCTTGGCCAGGGCCAGCACCGGGGAGCTGTTTTTT.

The rearrangement uses TRBV24-1 and TRBJ1-1; D ambiguous. CDR3 length: 12 amino acids. Trimming cost V 4 bases and J 5 bases, with 7 bases left between them. Germline-derived CDR1 and CDR2 are KGHDR and SFDVKD. The CDR3 is CATSDPGTEAFF. The CDR3, as DNA: TGTGCCACCAGTGACCCGGGGACTGAAGCTTTCTTT.